The source of this T cell receptor beta chain is a study of T-cell reconstitution after alpha-beta-depleted transplantation in children. The CDR3 is 14 residues long. V lost 3 bases and J 2 bases, leaving 11 bases between the germline ends. Using unique molecular identifiers, the investigators prepared the TCRbeta library. MiXCR, run by TCRdb on the PCR reads, gives a single entry per CDR3 protein. The table records over 150,000 distinct CDR3 sequences, approximately 6.9% of them present only once. This clonotype was counted ten times or more. The antigen is undetermined. Whole-study findings and limits: For some patients, TCRbeta diversity was high at day 60 because of recipient T cells and thymic progenitors that survived. The main origin of T-cell counts and diversity one year after transplant was newly produced T cells. It was reported that alpha-beta T cells came from several hundred expanded graft clones (about two months after transplant).

The chain combines TRBV12-3 or TRBV12-4 with TRBJ2-7; D gene uncertain. The sample was PBMCs, taken before TCRalphabeta/CD19-depleted stem cell transplant. This sequence was found in a boy aged 2-15 years with acute lymphoblastic leukemia, due to receive a stem cell transplant. The CDR3 bases are TGTGCCAGCAGTTTTTTCAGAACAGCCTACGAGCAGTACTTC. As protein: CASSFFRTAYEQYF.